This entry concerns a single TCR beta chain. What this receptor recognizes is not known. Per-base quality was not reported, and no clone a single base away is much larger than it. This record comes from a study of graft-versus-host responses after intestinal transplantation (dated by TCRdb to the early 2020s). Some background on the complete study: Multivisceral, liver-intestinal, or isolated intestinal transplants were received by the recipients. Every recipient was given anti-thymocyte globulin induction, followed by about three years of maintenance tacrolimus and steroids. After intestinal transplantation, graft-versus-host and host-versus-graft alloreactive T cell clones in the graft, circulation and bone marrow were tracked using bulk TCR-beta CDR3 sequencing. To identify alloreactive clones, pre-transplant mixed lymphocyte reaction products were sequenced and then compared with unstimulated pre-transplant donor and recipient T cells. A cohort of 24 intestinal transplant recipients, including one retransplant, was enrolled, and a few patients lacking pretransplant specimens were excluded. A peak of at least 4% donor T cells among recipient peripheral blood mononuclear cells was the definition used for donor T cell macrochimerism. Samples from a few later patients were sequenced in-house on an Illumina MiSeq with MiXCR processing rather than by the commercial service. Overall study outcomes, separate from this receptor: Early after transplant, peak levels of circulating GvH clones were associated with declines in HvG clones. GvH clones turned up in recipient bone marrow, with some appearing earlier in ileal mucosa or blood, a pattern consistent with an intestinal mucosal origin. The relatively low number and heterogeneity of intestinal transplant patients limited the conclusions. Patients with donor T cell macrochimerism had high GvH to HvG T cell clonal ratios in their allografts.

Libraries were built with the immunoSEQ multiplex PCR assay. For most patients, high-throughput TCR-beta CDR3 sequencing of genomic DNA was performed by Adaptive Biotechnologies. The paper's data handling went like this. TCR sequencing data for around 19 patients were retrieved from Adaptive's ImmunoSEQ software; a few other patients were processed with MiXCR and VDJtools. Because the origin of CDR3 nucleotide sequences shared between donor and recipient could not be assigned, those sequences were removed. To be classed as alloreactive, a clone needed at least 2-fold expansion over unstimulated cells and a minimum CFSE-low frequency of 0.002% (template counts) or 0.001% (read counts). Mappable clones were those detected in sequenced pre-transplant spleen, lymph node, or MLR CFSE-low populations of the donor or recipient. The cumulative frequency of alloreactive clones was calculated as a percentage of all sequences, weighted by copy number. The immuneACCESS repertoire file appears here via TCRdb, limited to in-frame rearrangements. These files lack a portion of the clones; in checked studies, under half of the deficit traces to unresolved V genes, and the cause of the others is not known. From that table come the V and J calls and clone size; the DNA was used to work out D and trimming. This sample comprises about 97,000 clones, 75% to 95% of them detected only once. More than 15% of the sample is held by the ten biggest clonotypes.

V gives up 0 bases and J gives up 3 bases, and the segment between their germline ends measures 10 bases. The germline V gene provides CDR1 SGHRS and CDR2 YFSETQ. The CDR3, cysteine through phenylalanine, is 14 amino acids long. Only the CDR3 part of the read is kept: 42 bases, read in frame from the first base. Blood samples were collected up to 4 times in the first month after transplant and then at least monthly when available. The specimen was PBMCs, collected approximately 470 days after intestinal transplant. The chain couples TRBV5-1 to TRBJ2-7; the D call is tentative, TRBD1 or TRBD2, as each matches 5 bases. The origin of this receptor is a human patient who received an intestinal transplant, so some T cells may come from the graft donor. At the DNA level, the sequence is TGCGCCAGCAGCTTGGCCGGGGCCTTCTACGAGCAGTACTTC. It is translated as CASSLAGAFYEQYF.